Below are 22 T cell receptor beta chains sequenced from a single sample in a study of blood T cells in healthy people across ages. A J-beta primer mix and a sample-barcoded 5' primer were used in a second PCR of roughly 6 to 11 cycles. One entry per CDR3 protein results from TCRdb running MiXCR on the 5' RACE reads. The data hold roughly 800,000 distinct CDR3 sequences, with 58% observed a single time. Input material: blood. These receptors originate from a man younger than 45 in good health.

The V call is TRBV12-3 or TRBV12-4, the J call TRBJ2-6; 8 bases line up with TRBD1. J gave up 4 bases and V 3 bases, and 5 bases lay outside the gene matches. The CDR3 runs to 16 residues. CDR3 loop: CASSFAGGTGANVLTF. As DNA, the CDR3 is TGTGCCAGCAGTTTTGCAGGGGGCACCGGGGCCAACGTCCTGACTTTC.

This clonotype came up once. The V and J genes are TRBV25-1 and TRBJ2-7; 8 bases fit TRBD2. The DNA end is more similar to TRBJ2-5, so the J call may be wrong. The CDR3 loop spans 15 amino acids. Germline V gives CDR1 MGHDK, CDR2 SYGVNS. CDR3 protein: CASSEPGGPGETQYF. CDR3 nucleotides: TGTGCCAGCAGTGAACCGGGAGGGCCAGGAGAGACCCAGTACTTC.

The V gene is TRBV7-2, the J gene TRBJ2-7; tentative D call: TRBD2 (6 bases). The V and J ends lost 5 bases and 5 bases respectively, with 16 bases between them. CDR1 and CDR2 (germline): SGHTA, FQGNSA. This CDR3 spans 14 amino acids. CDR3 coding DNA: TGTGCCAGCAGCCCCGGCGGAGGGTTGGACGAGCAGTACTTC. Translating gives CASSPGGGLDEQYF.

This clonotype occurred once. The chain has TRBV11-3 and TRBJ2-1, with D perhaps matching TRBD1 (5 bases). This CDR3 has 13 residues. Trimming left V 5 bases short and J 7 bases short, with 12 bases between. CDR1 SGHNT and CDR2 YENEEA come from the germline V gene. DNA for the CDR3: TGTGCCAGCAGCGCAAGTGGGGCGAATGAGCAGTTCTTC. As protein: CASSASGANEQFF.

The rearrangement links TRBV12-3 or TRBV12-4 to TRBJ1-5; a weak D match, TRBD1 (6 bases). The V gene lost 2 bases and the J gene lost 7 bases, with 12 bases spanning the gap. This CDR3 region has 14 residues. This CDR3 reads CASSLRAGVQPQHF. CDR3 nucleotides: TGTGCCAGCAGTTTACGAGCAGGGGTCCAGCCCCAGCATTTT.

V and J are TRBV20-1 and TRBJ2-1; D not certain. Germline CDR1 and CDR2: DFQATT and SNEGSKA (reference sequence). The V gene lost 5 bases and the J gene lost 10 bases, with 18 bases spanning the gap. The CDR3 spans 13 residues. CDR3 sequence (DNA): TGCAGTGCTCTAGTACTTTTCACCTACGAGCAGTTCTTC. Translation gives CSALVLFTYEQFF.

The chain links TRBV12-3 or TRBV12-4 to TRBJ2-2; D could derive from TRBD1 or TRBD2 (5 bases each). This CDR3 region has 16 residues. V was shortened by 4 bases and J by 7 bases, with 19 bases between the two germline ends. This CDR3 reads CASSSGAEAYLGELFF. Here the CDR3 DNA reads TGTGCCAGCAGTTCCGGGGCCGAGGCATATCTCGGGGAGCTGTTTTTT.

The chain combines TRBV7-2 with TRBJ2-1; D is unclear. Trimming left V 5 bases short and J 5 bases short, with 10 bases between. There are 13 residues in the CDR3. Per the germline V gene, CDR1 is SGHTA and CDR2 is FQGNSA. The CDR3 is CASSVMVDNEQFF. The DNA of the CDR3 is TGTGCCAGCAGCGTAATGGTTGACAATGAGCAGTTCTTC.

The chain recombines TRBV27 with TRBJ2-3; D possibly matches TRBD1 or TRBD2 (5 bases each). The CDR3 length is 14 residues. Deletions cut 7 bases from V and 6 bases from J, with 17 bases between. Germline assignment: CDR1 MNHEY and CDR2 SMNVEV (reference sequence). The DNA of the CDR3 is TGTGCCAGCACCGCGGTACCATGGGGGGATACGCAGTATTTT. Its protein product is CASTAVPWGDTQYF.

The gene calls are TRBV5-1 and TRBJ2-1; tentatively, D is TRBD2 (6 bases). V was trimmed by 0 bases and J by 12 bases, leaving 10 bases between them. The CDR3 covers 12 residues. The germline CDR1 and CDR2 sequences are SGHRS and YFSETQ. The CDR3 loop is CASSLEFSGQFF. The CDR3 DNA reads as TGCGCCAGCAGCTTGGAATTTAGCGGGCAGTTCTTC.

The gene calls are TRBV10-3 and TRBJ2-5, with 15 nucleotides matching TRBD2. Trimming cost V 2 bases and J 4 bases; bases outside gene matches: 8. The CDR3 contains 18 residues. CDR1 is ENHRY and CDR2 is SYGVKD in the germline V gene. CDR3: CAISEGTSGGFLRETQYF. CDR3 DNA: TGTGCCATCAGTGAGGGGACTAGCGGGGGGTTTTTAAGAGAGACCCAGTACTTC.

This chain connects TRBV6-5 to TRBJ2-3, with TRBD1 matching over 9 bases. Germline CDR1 and CDR2: MNHEY and SVGAGI. The CDR3 length is 15 residues. V gave up 6 bases and J gave up 4 bases; unmatched junction bases: 8. The CDR3 reads CASRTDRGWADTQYF. In nucleotides, the CDR3 is TGTGCCAGCAGAACGGACAGGGGTTGGGCAGATACGCAGTATTTT.

The chain links TRBV29-1 to TRBJ2-7, with 9 nucleotides matching TRBD2. V was clipped by 4 bases and J by 0 bases; unmatched bases: 13. This CDR3 contains 17 residues. CDR1 and CDR2 from the germline V gene are SQVTM and ANQGSEA. The CDR3 sequence: CSVVDPVTSGPSYEQYF. For the CDR3, the DNA is TGCAGCGTTGTGGATCCTGTGACTAGCGGACCCTCCTACGAGCAGTACTTC.

The gene calls are TRBV19 and TRBJ2-1; TRBD2 matches 7 bases. The trim removed 6 bases at V and 7 bases at J, leaving 6 bases unmatched. There are 13 residues in the CDR3. Germline loops: CDR1 LNHDA, CDR2 SQIVND (reference sequence). The CDR3 nucleotides are TGTGCCAGTAGGGCTGGGGGGGTGAATGAGCAGTTCTTC. It specifies CASRAGGVNEQFF.

The chain couples TRBV7-2 to TRBJ1-6, with D possibly TRBD1 on 6 matching bases. The CDR3 extends over 14 amino acids. CDR1 and CDR2 from the germline V gene are SGHTA and FQGNSA. V lost 6 bases and J lost 6, with 12 bases in between. The CDR3 coding sequence is TGTGCCAGCAGTCATTCAGGGGTTAATTCACCCCTCCACTTT. Translation: CASSHSGVNSPLHF.

A single count supports this clonotype. The rearrangement joins TRBV7-9 to TRBJ1-5; 9 bases line up with TRBD1. The junction had 13 bases not matched to a gene; V was cut back by 5 bases and J by 5 bases. Germline lookup yields CDR1 SEHNR and CDR2 FQNEAQ (reference sequence). This CDR3 region has 17 residues. For the CDR3, the DNA is TGTGCCAGCAGCCACTTGACTACAGGGGGCATCGATCAGCCCCAGCATTTT. Residues: CASSHLTTGGIDQPQHF.

The gene calls are TRBV6-5 and TRBJ2-7, with D perhaps being TRBD1 or TRBD2 (5 bases each). CDR1 MNHEY and CDR2 SVGAGI come from the germline V gene. The V end lost 6 bases, the J end lost 4 bases, and 19 bases lay between the germline ends. This CDR3 has 15 residues. CDR3 nucleotide sequence: TGTGCCAGCAGCGAGAGCCCGGGACGGATTTACGAGCAGTACTTC. This codes for CASSESPGRIYEQYF.

This clonotype was seen a few times. V is TRBV5-1 and J is TRBJ2-3; D gene unclear. The ends were cut back, 2 bases at V and 4 bases at J, with 5 bases in the middle. In germline, CDR1 is SGHRS, CDR2 YFSETQ. The CDR3 runs 12 residues. CDR3 region: CASSFTADTQYF. For the CDR3, the DNA is TGCGCCAGCAGCTTCACAGCAGATACGCAGTATTTT.

The chain is built from TRBV15 and TRBJ2-5; 14 positions match TRBD2. Germline V CDR1 and CDR2: LNHNV, YYDKDF (reference sequence). The CDR3 length is 22 residues. After removal of 1 base from V and 6 bases from J, the junction contained 22 bases not matched to a gene. The CDR3 is CATSRADQGTAGLAGDMKTQYF. Written as DNA, the CDR3 is TGTGCCACCAGCAGAGCGGACCAGGGGACAGCGGGACTAGCGGGAGACATGAAGACCCAGTACTTC.

Only a few counts were recorded for this clonotype. The chain is built from TRBV4-1 and TRBJ2-5; no clear D gene. The CDR3 totals 15 residues. Trimming took 0 bases from V and 5 from J, leaving 13 bases between them. The germline gives CDR1 MGHRA, CDR2 YSYEKL. CDR3 in amino acids: CASSQDGWAGETQYF. For the CDR3, the DNA is TGCGCCAGCAGCCAAGATGGGTGGGCCGGGGAGACCCAGTACTTC.

There are a few counts of this clonotype. This chain connects TRBV7-2 to TRBJ2-3; no firm D call. CDR1 is SGHTA, CDR2 FQGNSA, per germline. Trimming cost V 4 bases and J 11 bases, with 16 bases left between them. The CDR3 runs to 13 residues. The CDR3 is CASSSDPGREQYF. CDR3 bases: TGTGCCAGCAGCTCCGACCCTGGTAGGGAGCAGTATTTT.

The rearrangement uses TRBV28 and TRBJ2-7; 8 nucleotides match TRBD1. The CDR3 sequence is 15 residues long. Germline V gene sequence: CDR1 MDHEN, CDR2 SYDVKM. After removal of 6 bases from V and 4 bases from J, the junction contained 11 bases not matched to a gene. The CDR3 protein is CASRPIGTGKYEQYF. The CDR3 nucleotides are TGTGCCAGCAGGCCGATCGGGACAGGAAAATACGAGCAGTACTTC.